The 30 T cell receptor beta chains below were found in one sample sequenced in a study of multiple sclerosis patients with progressive multifocal leukoencephalopathy (dated by TCRdb to between 2018 and 2021). Library preparation was by the immunoSEQ multiplex PCR assay. TCRdb provides this immuneACCESS table in a form limited to in-frame rearrangements. Some clones are lacking; in checked studies, under half of them reflect an unresolved V gene, and why the rest are absent is not known. The sample table records 30,000 or so clones; over 80% of these occur just once. About 5.7% of the sample is taken by the ten largest. The sample's time point label, decoded: time of PML onset. Reading the label with the study, this specimen's treatment or condition is: on natalizumab therapy at sampling. Sample: PBMCs, taken from a patient treated with natalizumab. Every receptor here comes from a woman in her thirties or forties with progressive multifocal leukoencephalopathy.

The rearrangement uses TRBV7-2 and TRBJ2-1, with D perhaps matching TRBD2 (7 bases). CDR1 SGHTA and CDR2 FQGNSA come from the germline V gene. V gave up 0 bases and J gave up 8 bases, with 11 bases separating them. The CDR3 covers 14 residues. The CDR3 reads CASSLAGGPDEQFF. In nucleotides, the CDR3 is TGTGCCAGCAGCTTAGCGGGGGGGCCGGATGAGCAGTTCTTC. Full variable domain (remainder filled in from reference TRBV7-2 and TRBJ2-1): GAGVSQSPSNKVTEKGKDVELRCDPISGHTALYWYRQSLGQGLEFLIYFQGNSAPDKSGLPSDRFSAERTGGSVSTLTIQRTQQEDSAVYLCASSLAGGPDEQFFGPGTRLTVL.

This chain connects TRBV29-1 to TRBJ1-6; TRBD1 aligns across 9 bases. This CDR3 contains 14 residues. Germline lookup yields CDR1 SQVTM and CDR2 ANQGSEA. Unmatched junction bases numbered 12, after V lost 4 bases and J lost 14 bases. CDR3 region: CSVVLVDRGMSLHF. CDR3 coding DNA: TGCAGCGTTGTTCTCGTGGACAGGGGTATGTCCCTCCACTTT.

V usage is TRBV27 and J usage is TRBJ2-7, with D tentatively TRBD2 (7 bases). Germline assignment: CDR1 MNHEY and CDR2 SMNVEV (reference sequence). CDR3 size: 14 residues. The ends were cut back, 5 bases at V and 7 bases at J, with 18 bases in the middle. CDR3 coding DNA: TGTGCCAGCAGTCCTCGTAGAGGGGGGGGTGAGCAGTACTTC. It encodes CASSPRRGGGEQYF.

CDR3 DNA: TGTGCCAGCAGCTTACAGGGGCGGCAAGAGACCCAGTACTTC. Translation gives CASSLQGRQETQYF. The rearrangement joins TRBV11-2 to TRBJ2-5; D may be TRBD1 (6 bases). Trimming left V 2 bases short and J 2 bases short, with 9 bases between. This CDR3 is built from 14 residues. Germline V CDR1 and CDR2: SGHAT, FQNNGV. Drawing the rest from reference TRBV11-2 and TRBJ2-5, the complete variable domain is EAGVAQSPRYKIIEKRQSVAFWCNPISGHATLYWYQQILGQGPKLLIQFQNNGVVDDSQLPKDRFSAERLKGVDSTLKIQPAKLEDSAVYLCASSLQGRQETQYFGPGTRLLVL.

The genes are TRBV7-2 and TRBJ1-2; 8 bases match TRBD1. After removal of 5 bases from V and 0 bases from J, the junction contained 5 bases not matched to a gene. The V gene's germline CDR1 is SGHTA and CDR2 FQGNSA. The CDR3 length is 15 residues. The CDR3 sequence is CASSGRTGTNYGYTF. CDR3 bases: TGTGCCAGCAGCGGACGGACAGGGACTAACTATGGCTACACCTTC.

Only a few counts were recorded for this clone. This chain uses TRBV6-1 with TRBJ2-3; 11 bases are shared with TRBD2. The germline gives CDR1 MNHNS, CDR2 SASEGT. V lost 5 bases to trimming and J lost 6 bases; unmatched junction nucleotides: 4. This CDR3 contains 14 residues. The CDR3 DNA reads TGTGCCAGCAGTTGGACTAGCGGGCGGGATACGCAGTATTTT. This translates into CASSWTSGRDTQYF.

The chain employs TRBV30 and TRBJ1-1, with 7 bases fitting TRBD1. In germline, CDR1 is GTSNPN, CDR2 SVGIG (reference sequence). The ends lost 0 bases at V and 1 base at J; junction bases unmatched: 2. The CDR3 is 14 residues long. The CDR3 is CAWSVRQGNTEAFF. CDR3 nucleotide sequence: TGTGCCTGGAGTGTACGACAGGGGAACACTGAAGCTTTCTTT.

J is TRBJ2-7 and V is TRBV19, with D unresolved. This CDR3 contains 13 residues. CDR1 is LNHDA, CDR2 SQIVND, per germline (reference sequence). V shed 1 base and J shed 4 bases, with 8 bases lying between them. The CDR3 nucleotides are TGTGCCAGTAGTATAGGCACAGCTTACGAGCAGTACTTC. Its protein product is CASSIGTAYEQYF. The full variable domain, completed using reference TRBV19 and TRBJ2-7, is DGGITQSPKYLFRKEGQNVTLSCEQNLNHDAMYWYRQDPGQGLRLIYYSQIVNDFQKGDIAEGYSVSREKKESFPLTVTSAQKNPTAFYLCASSIGTAYEQYFGPGTRLTVT.

The genes are TRBV9 and TRBJ2-2; D is unclear. The CDR3 is 14 amino acids. Germline V CDR1 and CDR2: SGDLS, YYNGEE. V was cut by 0 bases and J by 3 bases, with 6 bases left in between. CDR3 DNA: TGTGCCAGCAGCGTAGATCCCGACACCGGGGAGCTGTTTTTT. Its protein is CASSVDPDTGELFF.

V is TRBV14 and J is TRBJ2-3; D not certain. This CDR3 has 14 residues. V lost 1 base and J 6 bases, leaving 11 bases between the germline ends. CDR1 SGHDN and CDR2 FVKESK come from the germline V gene. The CDR3 protein is CASSQGFLGDTQYF. The CDR3 nucleotides are TGTGCCAGCAGCCAAGGGTTCCTAGGGGATACGCAGTATTTT.

The V and J genes are TRBV6-5 and TRBJ2-6; D remains unclear. The CDR3 is 15 amino acids. V lost 8 bases, J lost 0 bases, and 11 bases lay in between. The germline V gene encodes CDR1 MNHEY and CDR2 SVGAGI. The CDR3 region has the DNA TGTGCCAGCTCAAGGGTTCCCTCTGGGGCCAACGTCCTGACTTTC. Its translation is CASSRVPSGANVLTF.

This sequence joins TRBV29-1 and TRBJ2-2; 8 nucleotides match TRBD1. The germline V gene has CDR1 SQVTM and CDR2 ANQGSEA. The CDR3 totals 17 residues. V lost 1 base, J lost 0 bases, and 7 bases stayed unmatched. The CDR3 bases are TGCAGCGTTGAAGGGACAGGGTCCACCGCGAACACCGGGGAGCTGTTTTTT. It specifies CSVEGTGSTANTGELFF.

V and J are TRBV15 and TRBJ2-6, with D possibly being TRBD1 (5 bases). The length of the CDR3 is 17 residues. The germline V and J ends were trimmed by 0 bases and 2 bases, with 11 bases remaining between them. Per germline, CDR1 LNHNV and CDR2 YYDKDF (reference sequence). The CDR3 region is CATSRDQWGPGANVLTF. CDR3 coding DNA: TGTGCCACCAGCAGAGATCAATGGGGCCCTGGGGCCAACGTCCTGACTTTC.

V gene TRBV7-2 combines with J gene TRBJ2-7; D may be TRBD1 (5 bases). Germline V lookup: CDR1 SGHTA, CDR2 FQGNSA. Between the trimmed V and J ends, which lost 4 bases and 3 bases, there was a span of 16 bases. The CDR3 has 15 amino acids. This chain's CDR3 is CASSSRVTASYEQYF. The CDR3 DNA sequence: TGTGCCAGCAGCTCCCGGGTGACAGCAAGCTACGAGCAGTACTTC.

J is TRBJ2-7 and V is TRBV10-3; perhaps TRBD2 as D (6 bases). The CDR3 runs to 15 residues. The V end lost 6 bases, the J end lost 0 bases, and 15 bases lay between the germline ends. CDR1 is ENHRY, CDR2 SYGVKD, per germline. The CDR3 here is CAISRPGLPSYEQYF. The CDR3 DNA reads TGTGCCATCAGCAGGCCGGGACTTCCCTCCTACGAGCAGTACTTC.

This sequence joins TRBV7-6 and TRBJ2-6; 10 positions match TRBD1. The junction had 7 bases not matched to a gene; V was cut back by 2 bases and J by 0 bases. Germline CDR1 is SGHVS and CDR2 is FNYEAQ. The CDR3 has 19 amino acids. DNA for the CDR3: TGTGCCAGCAGCTTAAGGAGACAGGGGGCGTCCTCTGGGGCCAACGTCCTGACTTTC. Encoded protein: CASSLRRQGASSGANVLTF.

The V gene is TRBV5-8, the J gene TRBJ1-2, with a tentative D call TRBD1 (5 bases). Trimming took 0 bases from V and 3 from J, leaving 18 bases between them. The CDR3 is 17 amino acids. Germline CDR1 SGHTS, CDR2 YDEGEE. CDR3 nucleotide sequence: TGTGCCAGCAGCTTGGTTCTGCAGGGCCCTAAGGACTATGGCTACACCTTC. Amino acid sequence: CASSLVLQGPKDYGYTF.

V usage is TRBV19 and J usage is TRBJ2-1, with no clear D. V lost 3 bases to trimming and J lost 5 bases, with 20 bases between them. CDR1 and CDR2 from the germline V gene are LNHDA and SQIVND (reference sequence). The CDR3 has 17 residues. CDR3 nucleotide sequence: TGTGCCAGTAGTATTCTTTGGGCGAGCCCCACCAACAATGAGCAGTTCTTC. Its translation: CASSILWASPTNNEQFF.

The V gene is TRBV19, the J gene TRBJ2-1, with 9 bases aligning to TRBD2. Germline CDR1 LNHDA, CDR2 SQIVND (reference sequence). With 5 bases clipped from V and 6 bases from J, the junction kept 8 bases outside the gene matches. This CDR3 is 15 amino acids long. The CDR3 nucleotides read TGTGCCAGTAGTTCCGAGAGTAGCGGGGGCAATGAGCAGTTCTTC. Translating it yields CASSSESSGGNEQFF.

V and J are TRBV7-2 and TRBJ2-7; 7 bases are shared with TRBD1. V lost 5 bases and J lost 4; bases outside the gene matches: 5. Germline V gene data show CDR1 as SGHTA and CDR2 as FQGNSA. This CDR3 contains 13 residues. The CDR3 DNA reads as TGTGCCAGCAGCCTGGGACAGAAATACGAGCAGTACTTC. Translation: CASSLGQKYEQYF. Full variable domain (missing parts from reference TRBV7-2 and TRBJ2-7): GAGVSQSPSNKVTEKGKDVELRCDPISGHTALYWYRQSLGQGLEFLIYFQGNSAPDKSGLPSDRFSAERTGGSVSTLTIQRTQQEDSAVYLCASSLGQKYEQYFGPGTRLTVT.

The rearrangement uses TRBV7-2 and TRBJ2-2; D gene uncertain. V was pared by 4 bases and J by 6 bases, with 9 bases between. CDR1 is SGHTA, CDR2 FQGNSA, per germline. The CDR3 runs to 13 residues. The CDR3 region has the DNA TGTGCCAGCAGCTCCCTCCGGGCCGGGGAGCTGTTTTTT. This encodes CASSSLRAGELFF.

This rearrangement joins TRBV19 to TRBJ1-1; 7 bases match TRBD1. The V and J ends lost 4 bases and 4 bases, in that order; junction bases with no gene match: 12. The CDR3 is 16 residues long. Looked up from germline, CDR1 is LNHDA and CDR2 is SQIVND (reference sequence). The CDR3 sequence is CASSKQGMGMGTEAFF. In DNA form, the CDR3 reads TGTGCCAGTAGTAAACAGGGGATGGGGATGGGCACTGAAGCTTTCTTT.

This chain connects TRBV18 to TRBJ2-3, with 8 bases aligning to TRBD2. Losses at the gene ends were 5 bases for V and 5 bases for J; bases not matched to a gene: 6. The germline V gene encodes CDR1 KGHSH and CDR2 LQKENI. The CDR3 runs to 14 residues. For the CDR3, the DNA is TGTGCCAGCTCATCCACTAGCGGAGTAGATACGCAGTATTTT. It translates to CASSSTSGVDTQYF. Full variable domain (missing parts from reference TRBV18 and TRBJ2-3): NAGVMQNPRHLVRRRGQEARLRCSPMKGHSHVYWYRQLPEEGLKFMVYLQKENIIDESGMPKERFSAEFPKEGPSILRIQQVVRGDSAAYFCASSSTSGVDTQYFGPGTRLTVL.

This clone was counted once. The V and J genes are TRBV18 and TRBJ2-2; 13 bases align to TRBD2. Germline V gene sequence: CDR1 KGHSH, CDR2 LQKENI. The CDR3 has 19 amino acids. V lost 3 bases and J lost 2; bases outside the gene matches: 9. The CDR3 here is CASSPADTSGGANTGELFF. CDR3 nucleotide sequence: TGTGCCAGCTCACCCGCGGATACTAGCGGGGGGGCCAACACCGGGGAGCTGTTTTTT.

The chain carries TRBV5-6 and TRBJ2-2, with 8 bases identical to TRBD1. The CDR3 runs 15 residues. CDR1 and CDR2 from the germline V gene are SGHDT and YYEEEE. The V gene end was trimmed by 3 bases and the J gene end by 0 bases; junction bases not matched to a gene: 1. CDR3 in DNA: TGTGCCAGCAGCTCGGGACAGGCGAACACCGGGGAGCTGTTTTTT. This translates into CASSSGQANTGELFF.

This clone was observed a handful of times. The chain recombines TRBV4-3 with TRBJ2-7; D is ambiguous. V lost 0 bases and J 6 bases, leaving 9 bases between the germline ends. The germline CDR1 and CDR2 sequences are LGHNA and YSLEER. The CDR3 is made up of 13 amino acids. The CDR3 spells CASSQDSGREQYF. For the CDR3, the DNA is TGCGCCAGCAGCCAAGATTCTGGGCGCGAGCAGTACTTC.

The CDR3 loop reads CASSPRHRAQETQYF. CDR3 bases: TGCGCCAGCAGCCCGCGCCACAGGGCCCAAGAGACCCAGTACTTC. V and J are TRBV4-3 and TRBJ2-5; tentative D call: TRBD1 (6 bases). The CDR3 contains 15 residues. Germline CDR1 and CDR2: LGHNA and YSLEER. The V end was cut by 4 bases, the J end by 1 base, with 13 bases between.

The V and J genes are TRBV4-1 and TRBJ2-7; the match to TRBD2 covers 8 bases. The CDR3 sequence is 15 residues long. Germline V gives CDR1 MGHRA, CDR2 YSYEKL. Germline trimming cut 1 base from V and 4 bases from J; bases unmatched to any gene: 6. The CDR3 loop is CASSQGAGEIYEQYF. The CDR3 nucleotides read TGCGCCAGCAGCCAAGGAGCGGGGGAGATTTACGAGCAGTACTTC.

The chain is built from TRBV5-5 and TRBJ1-5; D not resolved. CDR3 length: 15 residues. CDR1 is SGHKS and CDR2 is YYEKEE in the germline V gene (reference sequence). V lost 5 bases, J lost 4 bases, and 16 bases lay in between. CDR3 sequence reads: CASSVDERFNQPQHF. Written as DNA, the CDR3 is TGTGCCAGCAGTGTTGATGAACGGTTTAATCAGCCCCAGCATTTT.

The gene calls are TRBV2 and TRBJ2-5; tentative D call: TRBD1 (6 bases). Germline V gene lookup returns CDR1 SNHLY and CDR2 FYNNEI. Between the trimmed V and J ends, which lost 10 bases and 1 base, there was a span of 19 bases. This CDR3 contains 15 residues. In DNA, the CDR3 is TGTGCCACCTCGGCCCTCGGACAGAGCCAAGAGACCCAGTACTTC. Encoded protein: CATSALGQSQETQYF.